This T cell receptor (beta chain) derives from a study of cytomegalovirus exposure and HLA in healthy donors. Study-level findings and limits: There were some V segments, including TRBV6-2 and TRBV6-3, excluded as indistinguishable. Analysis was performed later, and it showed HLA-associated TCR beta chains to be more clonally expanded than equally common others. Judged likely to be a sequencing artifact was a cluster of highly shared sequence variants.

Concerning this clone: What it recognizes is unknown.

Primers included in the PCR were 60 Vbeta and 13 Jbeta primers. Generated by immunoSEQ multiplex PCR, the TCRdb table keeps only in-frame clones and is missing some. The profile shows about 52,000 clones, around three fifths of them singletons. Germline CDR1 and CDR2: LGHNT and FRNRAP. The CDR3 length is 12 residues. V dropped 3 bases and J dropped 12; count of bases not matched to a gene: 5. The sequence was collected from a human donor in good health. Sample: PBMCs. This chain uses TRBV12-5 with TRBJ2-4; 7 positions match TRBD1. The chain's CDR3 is CASGFRGQRQYF. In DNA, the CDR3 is TGTGCTAGTGGTTTTCGGGGACAGCGTCAGTACTTC.